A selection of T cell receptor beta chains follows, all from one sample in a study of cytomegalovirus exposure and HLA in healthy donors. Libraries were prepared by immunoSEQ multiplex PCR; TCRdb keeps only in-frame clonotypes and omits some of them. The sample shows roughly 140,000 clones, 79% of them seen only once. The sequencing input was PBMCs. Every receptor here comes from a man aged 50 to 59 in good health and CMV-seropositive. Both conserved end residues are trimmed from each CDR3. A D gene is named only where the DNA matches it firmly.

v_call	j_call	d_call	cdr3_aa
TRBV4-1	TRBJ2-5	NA	ASSQLLVQTQY
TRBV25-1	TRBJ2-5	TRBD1	ASSEFIGTGTRETQY
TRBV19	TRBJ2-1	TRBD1	ASSAYRDRGRHEQF
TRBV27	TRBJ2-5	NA	ASRGGGRLETQY
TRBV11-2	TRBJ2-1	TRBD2	ASSLGYLSGGSSVNEQF
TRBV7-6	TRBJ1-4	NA	ASSLVTAEKLF
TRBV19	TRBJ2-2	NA	ASSTEPEAGELF
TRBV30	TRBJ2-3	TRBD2	AWSVGGSGRSDTQY
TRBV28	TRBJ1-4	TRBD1	ASSSWTGENEKLF
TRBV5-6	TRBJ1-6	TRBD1	ASSTRQGPSPLH
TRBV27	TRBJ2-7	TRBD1	ASRGTGTYEQY
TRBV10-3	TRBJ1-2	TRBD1	AITEGDRVGGYT
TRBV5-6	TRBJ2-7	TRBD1	ASSRDRTYEQY
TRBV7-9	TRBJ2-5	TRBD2	ASSFGTSWETQY
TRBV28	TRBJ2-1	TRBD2	AIGTSGNEQF
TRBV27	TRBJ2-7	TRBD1	ASSFLGQGSSYEQY
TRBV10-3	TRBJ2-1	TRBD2	AISESSGSSYNEQF
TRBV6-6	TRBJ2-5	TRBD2	ASQRDSEETQY
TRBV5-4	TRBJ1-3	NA	ASSRAASGNTIY
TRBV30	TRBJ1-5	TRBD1	ACDQGQGNQPQH
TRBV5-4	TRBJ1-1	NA	ASSLGSWVGTEAF
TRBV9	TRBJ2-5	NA	ASSVGGGAETQY
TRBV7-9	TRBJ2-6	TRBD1	ASRGDRGILSGANVLT
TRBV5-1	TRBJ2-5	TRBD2	ASSPGTSGIGTQY
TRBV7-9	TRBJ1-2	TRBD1	ASSLGQVLYGYT
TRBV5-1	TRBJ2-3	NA	ATGGRESTDTQY
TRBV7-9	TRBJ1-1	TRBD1	ASSPVGQGNTEAF
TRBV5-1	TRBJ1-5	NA	ASSPIQGRNQPQH